A selection of T cell receptor beta chains follows, all from one sample in a study of metastatic and nonmetastatic thyroid tumors. TCRdb re-clonotyped the PCR reads via MiXCR. The data contain thousands of clones, around 37% of them singletons. Material: adjacent normal tissue. These receptors came from a female donor with papillary thyroid cancer or a benign thyroid nodule (not recorded which). Some clones in this sample may be carry-over from other donors' samples. Each CDR3 is given with its conserved first and last residue. Each record gives: V gene, D gene, clone size, J gene, CDR3 protein, CDR3 DNA. A D gene is named only where the DNA matches it firmly. A row's size may be missing; if present it is once, few, many or a size class.

TRBV6-1	TRBD2	few	TRBJ2-3	CASSEGRGGWSTDTQYF	TGTGCCAGCAGTGAAGGCCGGGGGGGATGGAGCACAGATACGCAGTATTTT
TRBV20-1	.	.	TRBJ2-1	CSARGAANEQFF	TGCAGTGCTAGGGGGGCCGCCAATGAGCAGTTCTTC
TRBV5-1	.	.	TRBJ1-5	CASSLGGAWNQPQHF	TGCGCCAGCAGCTTGGGGGGGGCATGGAATCAGCCCCAGCATTTT
TRBV13	.	once	TRBJ1-2	CASSLALQAPIVYGYTF	TGTGCCAGCAGCTTAGCCCTGCAGGCCCCGATTGTCTATGGCTACACCTTC
TRBV4-1	.	many	TRBJ1-3	CASSQARLDNSGNTIYF	TGCGCCAGCAGCCAAGCCCGGCTGGACAACTCTGGAAACACCATATATTTT
TRBV10-1	TRBD1	few	TRBJ2-5	CARGQGATKTQYF	TGCGCCAGGGGACAGGGGGCAACAAAGACCCAGTACTTC
TRBV11-2	TRBD1	.	TRBJ1-2	CASSLERTGGLGYTF	TGTGCCAGCAGCTTAGAACGAACAGGGGGCCTTGGCTACACCTTC
TRBV28	.	few	TRBJ1-5	CASTPTGRESYSNQPQHF	TGTGCCAGCACCCCTACGGGGAGGGAGAGTTATAGCAATCAGCCCCAGCATTTT
TRBV7-3	TRBD2	.	TRBJ2-1	CASILMGTSWGRVFNEQFF	TGTGCCAGCATCTTAATGGGGACTAGCTGGGGGCGGGTCTTCAATGAGCAGTTCTTC
TRBV12-3/TRBV12-4	TRBD2	.	TRBJ2-7	CASSRDGLGEQYF	TGTGCCAGCAGTCGGGACGGACTAGGGGAGCAGTACTTC
TRBV6-1	TRBD1	few	TRBJ1-5	CASSLGMTGASNQPQHF	TGTGCCAGCAGCTTGGGGATGACAGGGGCCAGCAATCAGCCCCAGCATTTT
TRBV5-1	TRBD2	.	TRBJ2-1	CASSFLGLAGGSYNEQFF	TGCGCCAGCAGCTTCTTGGGACTAGCGGGAGGGTCCTACAATGAGCAGTTCTTC
TRBV20-1	.	few	TRBJ2-1	CSARDDFGASLYNEQFF	TGCAGTGCTAGAGATGATTTTGGCGCTAGCCTCTACAATGAGCAGTTCTTC
TRBV11-3	.	few	TRBJ2-7	CASSLDTYEQYF	TGTGCCAGCAGCTTAGACACCTACGAGCAGTACTTC
TRBV6-2/TRBV6-3	.	.	TRBJ2-7	CASRDFAYEQYF	TGTGCCAGCAGGGACTTTGCCTACGAGCAGTACTTC
TRBV20-1	.	.	TRBJ1-2	CSARDQGGHIYGYTF	TGCAGTGCTAGAGATCAAGGGGGACACATATATGGCTACACCTTC
TRBV6-1	TRBD1	few	TRBJ2-2	CASSRDRLTGELFF	TGTGCCAGCAGTAGGGACAGGTTGACCGGGGAGCTGTTTTTT
TRBV4-1	.	.	TRBJ2-1	CASSQDRRGSDEQFF	TGCGCCAGCAGCCAAGACCGTCGGGGCAGCGATGAGCAGTTCTTC
TRBV19	.	few	TRBJ1-2	CASSIGAATNYGYTF	TGTGCCAGTAGTATAGGGGCAGCCACTAACTATGGCTACACCTTC
TRBV5-1	.	few	TRBJ2-1	CASSSSRSSYNEQFF	TGCGCCAGCAGCTCTAGCCGGAGCTCCTACAATGAGCAGTTCTTC
TRBV20-1	.	.	TRBJ1-1	CSASVRAPHTEAFF	TGCAGTGCTAGTGTCAGGGCCCCCCACACTGAAGCTTTCTTT
TRBV20-1	.	.	TRBJ2-7	CSASQAGSYEQYF	TGCAGTGCTAGTCAGGCAGGGTCCTACGAGCAGTACTTC
TRBV24-1	TRBD2	few	TRBJ2-3	CATSDFRAGGDTQYF	TGTGCCACCAGTGATTTTAGGGCGGGAGGAGATACGCAGTATTTT
TRBV11-2	TRBD1	.	TRBJ2-1	CASSSGTGSHNEQFF	TGTGCCAGCAGCTCCGGGACAGGGTCTCACAATGAGCAGTTCTTC
TRBV6-2/TRBV6-3	.	.	TRBJ1-3	CASRTDQRGGKTISF	TGTGCCAGCAGGACGGATCAGAGAGGTGGAAAAACCATATCTTTT
TRBV5-1	TRBD1	.	TRBJ1-6	CASSLEGQGLYNSPLHF	TGCGCCAGCAGCTTGGAGGGACAGGGATTGTATAATTCACCCCTCCACTTT
TRBV20-1	.	.	TRBJ2-1	CSASGRSPTRPLNEQFF	TGCAGTGCGTCGGGACGGTCGCCAACCCGCCCCCTCAATGAGCAGTTCTTC
TRBV29-1	TRBD1	medium-sized	TRBJ1-1	CSVADRGRGTEAFF	TGCAGCGTAGCGGACAGGGGGCGAGGCACTGAAGCTTTCTTT
TRBV6-6	TRBD2	few	TRBJ2-1	CASSYSTSGIYNEQFF	TGTGCCAGCAGTTACTCAACTAGCGGGATCTACAATGAGCAGTTCTTC
TRBV7-3	TRBD1	.	TRBJ2-5	CASSPGTGETQYF	TGTGCCAGCAGCCCCGGGACAGGGGAGACCCAGTACTTC
TRBV5-1	.	once	TRBJ1-1	CASSFQNTEAFF	TGCGCCAGCAGCTTTCAGAACACTGAAGCTTTCTTT
TRBV3-1	TRBD2	.	TRBJ2-7	CASSQDPLGSSGPSYEQYF	TGTGCCAGCAGCCAAGATCCCCTGGGTTCTAGCGGGCCCTCCTACGAGCAGTACTTC